What follows are 8 T cell receptor beta chains derived from one specimen sequenced in a study of blood T cells in healthy people across ages (dated by TCRdb to about 2015). The protocol used for the library was 5' RACE. The instrument was an Illumina HiSeq 2500. A second PCR of about 6 to 12 cycles was performed with a sample-barcoded 5' primer and a J-beta primer mix. TCRdb reprocessing: public reads trimmed at Q25 with fastp, clones called with MiXCR, in-frame beta chains kept. Merged by CDR3 protein, the rows form single entries marked with the most common genes and DNA. Recorded for this sample are around 780,000 distinct CDR3 sequences; 20% to 30% of them occurred a single time. Jointly, the top ten make up around 3% of the sample. The same data also contributed to another study, on T cells of mothers and their children.

What was sequenced was blood. These receptors were collected from a boy under 18 in good health.

This clonotype has only a few counts. This sequence joins TRBV7-3 and TRBJ1-2; D perhaps matches TRBD1 (5 bases). V was clipped by 5 bases and J by 8 bases, with 15 bases between them. The CDR3 loop spans 13 amino acids. Germline V gene sequence: CDR1 SGHTA, CDR2 FQGTGA. DNA for the CDR3: TGTGCCAGCAGCGGGGCAGGGAGACAAGGCTACACCTTC. Amino acids: CASSGAGRQGYTF.

The chain links TRBV25-1 to TRBJ2-1; 11 bases line up with TRBD2. Germline V lookup: CDR1 MGHDK, CDR2 SYGVNS. The CDR3 extends over 16 amino acids. Trimming at V came to 3 bases and at J to 6 bases, leaving 7 bases not matched to a gene. CDR3 region: CASSDGSGGAGNEQFF. CDR3 nucleotide sequence: TGTGCCAGCAGTGATGGTAGCGGGGGGGCAGGCAATGAGCAGTTCTTC.

To note about this clonotype: A much larger clone is a single base away; this may be a read error. This chain links TRBV9 with TRBJ1-1; TRBD1 matches at 8 bases. Trimming removed 4 bases from V and 0 bases from J; junction bases left unmatched: 5. The germline gives CDR1 SGDLS, CDR2 YYNGEE. The CDR3 is 15 amino acids. CDR3 DNA sequence: TGTGCCAGCAGCCCCCGACAGGGGTTGAACACTGAAGCTTTCTTT. Translating gives CASSPRQGLNTEAFF.

This chain links TRBV7-2 with TRBJ1-2; D remains ambiguous. V lost 3 bases and J lost 5, with 10 bases in between. This CDR3 region has 13 residues. From germline, CDR1 is SGHTA and CDR2 FQGNSA. The CDR3 sequence: CASSFQELYGYTF. CDR3 nucleotides: TGTGCCAGCAGCTTTCAAGAGCTTTATGGCTACACCTTC.

In this sample, this clonotype turned up a few times. The genes are TRBV9 and TRBJ1-6; D remains unclear. Germline V gene sequence: CDR1 SGDLS, CDR2 YYNGEE. Deletions cut 0 bases from V and 6 bases from J, with 13 bases between. The CDR3 extends over 16 amino acids. CDR3 sequence: CASSVERTRFNSPLHF. The CDR3 DNA is TGTGCCAGCAGCGTAGAGCGCACCAGGTTTAATTCACCCCTCCACTTT.

V is TRBV15 and J is TRBJ2-5; 10 bases agree with TRBD1. Germline-derived CDR1 and CDR2 are LNHNV and YYDKDF (reference sequence). This CDR3 comprises 15 residues. The junction had 14 bases not matched to a gene; V was cut back by 5 bases and J by 11 bases. CDR3 protein: CATSGGQGSSREQYF. The CDR3 nucleotides are TGTGCCACCAGCGGGGGACAGGGGTCGTCTCGGGAGCAGTACTTC. The variable domain in full, completed from reference TRBV15 and TRBJ2-5, reads DAMVIQNPRYQVTQFGKPVTLSCSQTLNHNVMYWYQQKSSQAPKLLFHYYDKDFNNEADTPDNFQSRRPNTSFCFLDIRSPGLGDTAMYLCATSGGQGSSREQYFGPGTRLLVL.

This clonotype was observed a handful of times. CDR3 in DNA: TGCAGCCCTCGGGACAAGAACACTGAAGCTTTCTTT. Translating gives CSPRDKNTEAFF. The rearrangement links TRBV29-1 to TRBJ1-1; tentative D call: TRBD1 (6 bases). Trimming took 8 bases from V and 1 from J, leaving 11 bases between them. The CDR3 is 12 residues long. The germline CDR1 and CDR2 sequences are SQVTM and ANQGSEA.

The J gene is TRBJ2-1, the V gene TRBV4-1; 8 nucleotides match TRBD2. CDR1 is MGHRA, CDR2 YSYEKL, per germline. V was pared by 3 bases and J by 10 bases, with 14 bases of the junction left unmatched. The CDR3 has 16 residues. The CDR3 DNA reads as TGCGCCAGCAGCCATCGCAGCGGGGGAGCCATTGGAGAGCAGTTCTTC. It codes for CASSHRSGGAIGEQFF.